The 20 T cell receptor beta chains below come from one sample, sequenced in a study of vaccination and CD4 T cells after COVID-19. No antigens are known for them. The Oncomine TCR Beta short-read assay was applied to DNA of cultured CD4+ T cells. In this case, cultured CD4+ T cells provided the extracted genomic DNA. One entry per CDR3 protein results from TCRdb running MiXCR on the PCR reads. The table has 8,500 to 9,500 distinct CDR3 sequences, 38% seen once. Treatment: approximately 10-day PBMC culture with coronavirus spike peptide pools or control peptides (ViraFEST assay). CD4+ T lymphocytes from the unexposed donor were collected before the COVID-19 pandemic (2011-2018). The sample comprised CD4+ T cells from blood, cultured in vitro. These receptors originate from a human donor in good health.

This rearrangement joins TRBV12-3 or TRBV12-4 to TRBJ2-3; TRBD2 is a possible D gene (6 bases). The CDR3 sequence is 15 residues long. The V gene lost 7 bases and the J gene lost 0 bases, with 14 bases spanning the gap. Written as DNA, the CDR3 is TGTGCCAGCACCCGAGGAGGGGCTAGCACAGATACGCAGTATTTT. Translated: CASTRGGASTDTQYF.

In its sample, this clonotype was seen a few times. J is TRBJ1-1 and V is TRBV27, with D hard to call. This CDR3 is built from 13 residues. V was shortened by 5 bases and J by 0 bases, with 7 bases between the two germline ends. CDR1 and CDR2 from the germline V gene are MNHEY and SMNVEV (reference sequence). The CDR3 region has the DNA TGTGCCAGCAGTGTACCAATGAACACTGAAGCTTTCTTT. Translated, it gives CASSVPMNTEAFF.

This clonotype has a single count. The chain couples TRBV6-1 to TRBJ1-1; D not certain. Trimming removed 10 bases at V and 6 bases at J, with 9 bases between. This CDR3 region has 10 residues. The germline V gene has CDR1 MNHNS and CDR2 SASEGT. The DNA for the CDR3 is TGTGCCACCGGCCGTGCTGAAGCTTTCTTT. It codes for CATGRAEAFF.

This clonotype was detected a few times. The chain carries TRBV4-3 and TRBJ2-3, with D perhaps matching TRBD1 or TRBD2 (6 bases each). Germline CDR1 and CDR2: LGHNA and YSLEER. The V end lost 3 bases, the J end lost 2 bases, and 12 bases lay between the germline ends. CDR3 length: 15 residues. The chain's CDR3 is CASSHRGRDTDTQYF. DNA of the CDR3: TGCGCCAGCAGCCACCGGGGGCGTGACACAGATACGCAGTATTTT.

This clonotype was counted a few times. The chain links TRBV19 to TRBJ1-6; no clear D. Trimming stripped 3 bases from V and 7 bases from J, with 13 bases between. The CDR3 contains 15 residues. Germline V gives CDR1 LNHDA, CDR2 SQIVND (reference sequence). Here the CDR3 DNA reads TGTGCCAGTAGTATCCGCGGACGGGGAAATTCACCCCTCCACTTT. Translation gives CASSIRGRGNSPLHF.

CDR3 loop: CASGRAANYEQYF. The CDR3 nucleotides are TGTGCCAGCGGGCGGGCAGCAAACTACGAGCAGTACTTC. This chain links TRBV5-4 with TRBJ2-7; tentatively, D is TRBD2 (5 bases). V shed 7 bases and J shed 3 bases, with 14 bases lying between them. The CDR3 sequence is 13 residues long. Germline values: CDR1 SGHNT, CDR2 YYREEE (reference sequence).

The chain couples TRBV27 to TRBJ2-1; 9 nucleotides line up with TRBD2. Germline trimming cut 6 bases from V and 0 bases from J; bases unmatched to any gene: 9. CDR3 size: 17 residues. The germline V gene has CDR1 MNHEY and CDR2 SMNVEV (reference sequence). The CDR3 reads CASSKVNSGSSYNEQFF. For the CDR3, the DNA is TGTGCCAGCAGCAAAGTTAATAGCGGGAGCTCCTACAATGAGCAGTTCTTC.

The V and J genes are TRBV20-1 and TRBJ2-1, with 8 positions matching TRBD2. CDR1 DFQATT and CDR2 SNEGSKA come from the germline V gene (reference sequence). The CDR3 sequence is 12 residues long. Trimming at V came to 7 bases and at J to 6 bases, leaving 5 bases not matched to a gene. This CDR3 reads CSGGGRSNEQFF. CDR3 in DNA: TGCAGTGGGGGCGGGAGGAGCAATGAGCAGTTCTTC.

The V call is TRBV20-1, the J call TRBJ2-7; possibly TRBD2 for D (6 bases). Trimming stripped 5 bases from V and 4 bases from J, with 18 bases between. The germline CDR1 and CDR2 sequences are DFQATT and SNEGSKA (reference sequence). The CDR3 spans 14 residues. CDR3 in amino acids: CSAPHDGGEYEQYF. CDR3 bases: TGCAGTGCTCCACACGACGGAGGGGAATACGAGCAGTACTTC.

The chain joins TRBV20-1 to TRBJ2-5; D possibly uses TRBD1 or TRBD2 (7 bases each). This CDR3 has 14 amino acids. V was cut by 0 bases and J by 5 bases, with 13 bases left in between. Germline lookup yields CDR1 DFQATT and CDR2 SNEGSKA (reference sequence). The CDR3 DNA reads TGCAGTGCTAGAGACCCCCAGGGGGGGGAGACCCAGTACTTC. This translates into CSARDPQGGETQYF.

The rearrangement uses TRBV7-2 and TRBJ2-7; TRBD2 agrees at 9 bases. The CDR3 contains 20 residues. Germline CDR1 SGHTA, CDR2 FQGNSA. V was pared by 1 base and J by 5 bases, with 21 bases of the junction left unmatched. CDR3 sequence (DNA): TGTGCCAGCAGCTTAGGAACCGCGGGACTAGCCGTTGCCAGTTCGGACGAGCAGTACTTC. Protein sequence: CASSLGTAGLAVASSDEQYF.

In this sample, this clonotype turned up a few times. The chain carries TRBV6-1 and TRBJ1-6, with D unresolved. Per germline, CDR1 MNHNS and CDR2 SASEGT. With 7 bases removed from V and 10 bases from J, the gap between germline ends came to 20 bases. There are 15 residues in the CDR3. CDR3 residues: CASTRGGGLASPLHF. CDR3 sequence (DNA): TGTGCCAGCACCCGGGGAGGAGGGTTAGCCTCACCCCTCCACTTT.

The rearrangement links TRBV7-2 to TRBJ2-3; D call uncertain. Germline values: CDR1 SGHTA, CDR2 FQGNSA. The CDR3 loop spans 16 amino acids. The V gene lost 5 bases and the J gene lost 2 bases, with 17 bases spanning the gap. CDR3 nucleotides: TGTGCCAGCAGCCCCCCACGGGCGCGATACACAGATACGCAGTATTTT. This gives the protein CASSPPRARYTDTQYF.

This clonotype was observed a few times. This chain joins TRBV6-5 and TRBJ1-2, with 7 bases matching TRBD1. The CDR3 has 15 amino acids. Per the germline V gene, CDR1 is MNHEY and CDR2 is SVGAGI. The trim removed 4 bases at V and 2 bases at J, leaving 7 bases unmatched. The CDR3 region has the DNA TGTGCCAGCAGTTCCCCTGACAGGGCGAACTATGGCTACACCTTC. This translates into CASSSPDRANYGYTF.

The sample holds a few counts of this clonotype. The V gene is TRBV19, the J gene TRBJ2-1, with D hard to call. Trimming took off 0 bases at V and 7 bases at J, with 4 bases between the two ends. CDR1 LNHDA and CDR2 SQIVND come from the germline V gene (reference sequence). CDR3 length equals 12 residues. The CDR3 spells CASSIDRNEQFF. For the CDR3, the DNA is TGTGCCAGTAGTATAGATCGGAATGAGCAGTTCTTC.

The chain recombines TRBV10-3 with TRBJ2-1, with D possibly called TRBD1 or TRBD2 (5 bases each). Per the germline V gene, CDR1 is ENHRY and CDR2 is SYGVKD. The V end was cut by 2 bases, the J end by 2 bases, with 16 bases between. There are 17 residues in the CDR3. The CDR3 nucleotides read TGTGCCATCAGTGAGGCGTTCCGGGACGGTACCTACAATGAGCAGTTCTTC. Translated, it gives CAISEAFRDGTYNEQFF.

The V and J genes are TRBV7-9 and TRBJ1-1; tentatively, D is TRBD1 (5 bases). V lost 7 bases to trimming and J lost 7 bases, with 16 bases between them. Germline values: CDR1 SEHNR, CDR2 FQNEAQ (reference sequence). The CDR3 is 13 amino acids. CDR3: CASTSRSGNEAFF. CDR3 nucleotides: TGTGCCAGCACCTCTCGCTCAGGGAATGAAGCTTTCTTT. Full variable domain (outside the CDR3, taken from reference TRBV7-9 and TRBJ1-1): DTGVSQNPRHKITKRGQNVTFRCDPISEHNRLYWYRQTLGQGPEFLTYFQNEAQLEKSRLLSDRFSAERPKGSFSTLEIQRTEQGDSAMYLCASTSRSGNEAFFGQGTRLTVV.

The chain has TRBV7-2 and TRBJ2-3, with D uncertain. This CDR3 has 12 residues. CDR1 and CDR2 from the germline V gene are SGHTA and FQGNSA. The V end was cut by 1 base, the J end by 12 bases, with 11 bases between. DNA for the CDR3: TGTGCCAGCAGCTTAGGATCTCTATTTCAGTATTTT. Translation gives CASSLGSLFQYF.

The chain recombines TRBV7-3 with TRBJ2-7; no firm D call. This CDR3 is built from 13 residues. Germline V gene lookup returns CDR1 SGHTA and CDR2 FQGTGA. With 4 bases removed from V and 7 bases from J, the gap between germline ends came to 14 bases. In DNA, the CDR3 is TGTGCCAGCAGCTCCGGCCCGAATGGGGAGCAGTACTTC. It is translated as CASSSGPNGEQYF.

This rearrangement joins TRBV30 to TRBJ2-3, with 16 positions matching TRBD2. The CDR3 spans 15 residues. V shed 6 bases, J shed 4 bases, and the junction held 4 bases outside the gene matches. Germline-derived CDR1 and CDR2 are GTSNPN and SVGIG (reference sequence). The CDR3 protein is CACGTSGGGPDTQYF. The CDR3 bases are TGTGCCTGTGGGACTAGCGGGGGGGGCCCAGATACGCAGTATTTT.